Below are 23 T cell receptor beta chains sequenced from a single sample in a study of blood T cells in healthy people across ages. Using a J-beta primer mix together with a sample-barcoded 5' primer, a second PCR was run for roughly 6 to 12 cycles. A single record per CDR3 protein comes from TCRdb applying MiXCR to the 5' RACE reads. The sample yields about 670,000 distinct CDR3 sequences, under 65% seen once. What was sequenced was blood. These receptors were obtained from a woman of 80 years or more in good health.

The chain links TRBV5-1 to TRBJ2-7, with D unresolved. V shed 9 bases and J shed 1 base, with 14 bases lying between them. Germline V gene lookup returns CDR1 SGHRS and CDR2 YFSETQ. The CDR3 is 13 amino acids. The CDR3 region is CANRSDGSYEQYF. Here the CDR3 DNA reads TGCGCCAACAGATCGGACGGTTCCTACGAGCAGTACTTC. The full variable domain, rest sourced from reference TRBV5-1 and TRBJ2-7, is KAGVTQTPRYLIKTRGQQVTLSCSPISGHRSVSWYQQTPGQGLQFLFEYFSETQRNKGNFPGRFSGRQFSNSRSEMNVSTLELGDSALYLCANRSDGSYEQYFGPGTRLTVT.

The table lists this clonotype with many counts. The chain is built from TRBV12-3 or TRBV12-4 and TRBJ2-1; 14 bases agree with TRBD2. The CDR3 consists of 15 residues. The trim removed 7 bases at V and 10 bases at J, leaving 9 bases unmatched. CDR3 sequence reads: CASTSTGLAGVEQFF. The CDR3 coding sequence is TGTGCCAGCACCTCAACGGGACTAGCGGGAGTGGAGCAGTTCTTC.

V usage is TRBV10-3 and J usage is TRBJ2-1; perhaps TRBD2 as D (6 bases). CDR1 and CDR2 from the germline V gene are ENHRY and SYGVKD. The CDR3 loop spans 13 amino acids. Trimming shortened V by 10 bases and J by 0 bases, and 10 bases separated the two germline ends. This chain's CDR3 is CATDGSSYNEQFF. The CDR3 nucleotides read TGTGCCACCGACGGGAGCTCCTACAATGAGCAGTTCTTC.

This clonotype was counted between two and nine times. A much bigger clone sits one base away, suggesting this may be a read error. V and J are TRBV28 and TRBJ2-7; no clear D. The V end lost 4 bases, the J end lost 7 bases, and 8 bases lay between the germline ends. The CDR3 covers 11 residues. Germline V CDR1 and CDR2: MDHEN, SYDVKM. CDR3 in amino acids: CASSSSNEQYF. CDR3 bases: TGTGCCAGCAGTTCGTCGAATGAGCAGTACTTC. Full variable domain (remainder filled in from reference TRBV28 and TRBJ2-7): DVKVTQSSRYLVKRTGEKVFLECVQDMDHENMFWYRQDPGLGLRLIYFSYDVKMKEKGDIPEGYSVSREKKERFSLILESASTNQTSMYLCASSSSNEQYFGPGTRLTVT.

In its sample, this clonotype was seen a few times. With a much larger clone just one base away, this may be a read error. The V and J genes are TRBV5-1 and TRBJ2-7, with TRBD1 matching over 11 bases. With 4 bases clipped from V and 5 bases from J, the junction kept 2 bases outside the gene matches. CDR1 is SGHRS, CDR2 YFSETQ, per germline. The CDR3 sequence is 13 residues long. In DNA, the CDR3 is TGCGCCAGCAGCGCGGGACAGGGGGACGAGCAGTACTTC. This gives the protein CASSAGQGDEQYF.

The sample holds many counts of this clonotype. CDR3 loop: CASSFAAYEQYF. Here the CDR3 DNA reads TGTGCCAGCAGCTTTGCGGCCTACGAGCAGTACTTC. This chain uses TRBV11-1 with TRBJ2-7; D is uncertain. The germline V gene encodes CDR1 SGHAT and CDR2 FQDESV (reference sequence). The CDR3 has 12 amino acids. Trimming removed 3 bases from V and 2 bases from J, with 5 bases in between.

The chain has TRBV7-8 and TRBJ2-3; no clear D. V lost 5 bases and J 6 bases, leaving 12 bases between the germline ends. From germline, CDR1 is SGHVS and CDR2 FQNEAQ. The CDR3 is 13 amino acids. Written as DNA, the CDR3 is TGTGCCAGCAGCCACGGTCTGAGGGATACGCAGTATTTT. Translated, it gives CASSHGLRDTQYF.

This sequence joins TRBV7-9 and TRBJ2-2; 10 positions match TRBD1. Per germline, CDR1 SEHNR and CDR2 FQNEAQ (reference sequence). This CDR3 region has 17 residues. V lost 10 bases and J lost 3; bases outside the gene matches: 14. Here the CDR3 reads CANNHPGQGLYTGELFF. CDR3 coding DNA: TGTGCCAACAATCATCCGGGACAGGGGCTCTACACCGGGGAGCTGTTTTTT.

This clonotype was recorded many times. This chain joins TRBV10-3 and TRBJ2-5; D gene unclear. The CDR3 spans 11 residues. The V and J ends lost 8 bases and 0 bases respectively, with 4 bases between them. CDR1 ENHRY and CDR2 SYGVKD come from the germline V gene. In nucleotides, the CDR3 is TGTGCCATCGGGGACCAAGAGACCCAGTACTTC. Amino acids: CAIGDQETQYF.

In this sample, this clonotype turned up a few times. V and J are TRBV6-1 and TRBJ2-2, with D unresolved. Germline V gene data show CDR1 as MNHNS and CDR2 as SASEGT. This CDR3 region has 13 residues. V lost 4 bases and J 4 bases, leaving 7 bases between the germline ends. CDR3 amino acids: CASSVGLTGELFF. CDR3 nucleotides: TGTGCCAGCAGTGTAGGTCTCACCGGGGAGCTGTTTTTT.

This clonotype was found a few times. V and J are TRBV29-1 and TRBJ2-5; a possible D gene is TRBD2 (5 bases). The CDR3 runs 15 residues. The germline CDR1 and CDR2 sequences are SQVTM and ANQGSEA. Trimming removed 2 bases at V and 0 bases at J, with 13 bases between. The CDR3 DNA reads TGCAGCGTTGAATTCTTCGAGGGTTACCAAGAGACCCAGTACTTC. Translating it yields CSVEFFEGYQETQYF.

This clonotype was found many times. This sequence joins TRBV7-8 and TRBJ1-2; D is possibly TRBD1 (5 bases). This CDR3 is built from 14 residues. Germline V gene data show CDR1 as SGHVS and CDR2 as FQNEAQ. Trimming left V 6 bases short and J 3 bases short, with 14 bases between. Written as DNA, the CDR3 is TGTGCCAGCAGTCTTCAGAGCAGGGACTATGGCTACACCTTC. The encoded protein is CASSLQSRDYGYTF.

The rearrangement uses TRBV7-9 and TRBJ1-1; the D gene is possibly TRBD1 (5 bases). V lost 5 bases and J 10 bases, leaving 20 bases between the germline ends. Germline V lookup: CDR1 SEHNR, CDR2 FQNEAQ (reference sequence). The CDR3 runs 14 residues. This chain's CDR3 is CASSPPWGGSRAFF. CDR3 sequence (DNA): TGTGCCAGCAGCCCGCCCTGGGGGGGTTCAAGAGCTTTCTTT.

This sequence joins TRBV10-3 and TRBJ2-3, with 10 bases identical to TRBD1. Germline V gene data show CDR1 as ENHRY and CDR2 as SYGVKD. This CDR3 spans 14 amino acids. After removal of 11 bases from V and 1 base from J, the junction contained 6 bases not matched to a gene. Here the CDR3 reads CAVGGTGGTDTQYF. The CDR3 coding sequence is TGTGCCGTCGGAGGGACAGGGGGCACAGATACGCAGTATTTT.

Note on this clonotype: Since a much larger clone is just one base distant, this may be a read error. The chain employs TRBV28 and TRBJ2-7; TRBD1 matches at 9 bases. V trimming: 5 bases; J trimming: 7 bases; junction bases outside the gene matches: 6. The CDR3 spans 13 residues. Germline CDR1 is MDHEN and CDR2 is SYDVKM. The CDR3 protein is CASSPDRGIEQYF. In DNA, the CDR3 is TGTGCCAGCAGTCCCGACAGGGGGATTGAGCAGTACTTC.

This clonotype was observed a few times. V and J are TRBV5-1 and TRBJ2-3, with D unresolved. The CDR3 covers 13 residues. Germline V gene data show CDR1 as SGHRS and CDR2 as YFSETQ. The V gene lost 4 bases and the J gene lost 7 bases, with 13 bases spanning the gap. In DNA form, the CDR3 reads TGCGCCAGCAGCCCGGAAATGGCCTATACGCAGTATTTT. Translation gives CASSPEMAYTQYF.

The chain is built from TRBV2 and TRBJ1-1, with D unresolved. The CDR3 runs to 15 residues. Trimming pared 3 bases from V and 8 bases from J, leaving 19 bases between. Per the germline V gene, CDR1 is SNHLY and CDR2 is FYNNEI. CDR3 sequence reads: CASSDGRTGVLEAFF. The DNA for the CDR3 is TGTGCCAGCAGTGACGGGAGGACCGGGGTATTGGAAGCTTTCTTT.

This clonotype was seen repeatedly, ten times or more. This chain links TRBV28 with TRBJ2-7; TRBD1 matches at 7 bases. Germline V gives CDR1 MDHEN, CDR2 SYDVKM. V lost 6 bases to trimming and J lost 6 bases; unmatched junction nucleotides: 11. The CDR3 loop spans 14 amino acids. CDR3 DNA sequence: TGTGCCAGCAGGGGACAGTCAGGACGTTTCGAGCAGTACTTC. Residues: CASRGQSGRFEQYF.

The chain combines TRBV29-1 with TRBJ2-5; maybe TRBD2 (5 bases). Germline CDR1 and CDR2: SQVTM and ANQGSEA. V gave up 6 bases and J gave up 2 bases, with 13 bases separating them. The CDR3 covers 13 residues. The CDR3 here is CSVAAVRQETQYF. The CDR3 DNA follows: TGCAGCGTCGCAGCGGTACGACAAGAGACCCAGTACTTC.

V is TRBV24-1 and J is TRBJ2-1; D gene ambiguous. Per germline, CDR1 KGHDR and CDR2 SFDVKD. The length of the CDR3 is 12 residues. With 5 bases removed from V and 10 bases from J, the gap between germline ends came to 11 bases. The CDR3 sequence is CATSAKGREQFF. The CDR3 nucleotides read TGTGCCACCAGTGCCAAGGGTAGGGAGCAGTTCTTC.

This chain links TRBV12-3 or TRBV12-4 with TRBJ2-3; D gene uncertain. The CDR3 is 18 residues long. Trimming stripped 8 bases from V and 1 base from J, with 25 bases between. CDR3 coding DNA: TGTGCCAGCGGGCGCACGAGTGGTTCTAGAATACGCACAGATACGCAGTATTTT. Translated: CASGRTSGSRIRTDTQYF.

With respect to this clonotype: Relative to the germline gene, one junction end is altered; a read error may explain this. J is TRBJ2-2 and V is TRBV6-6; TRBD2 agrees at 12 bases. Germline lookup yields CDR1 MNHNY and CDR2 SVGAGI (reference sequence). There are 11 residues in the CDR3. In nucleotides, the CDR3 is TGCGGGACTAGCGGGACCGGGGAGCTGTTTTTT. Its translation is CGTSGTGELFF.

CDR3 protein: CSASAGRNEQYF. The CDR3 DNA reads as TGCAGTGCCTCGGCGGGGCGGAATGAGCAGTACTTC. V and J are TRBV20-1 and TRBJ2-5; tentative D call: TRBD2 (6 bases). V was trimmed by 6 bases and J by 11 bases, leaving 19 bases between them. CDR1 DFQATT and CDR2 SNEGSKA come from the germline V gene (reference sequence). This CDR3 contains 12 residues.